The entry below gives a single T cell receptor beta chain sequence along with its context. Its target is unknown. Per individual sample, total RNA of at least 6 micrograms was extracted. The data are from a study of blood T cells in healthy people across ages. A second PCR, run for about 7 to 11 cycles, used a sample-barcoded 5' primer plus a J-beta primer mix. One entry per CDR3 protein, called by TCRdb with MiXCR from the 5' RACE reads. The table records about 1 million distinct CDR3 sequences, under 45% of them present only once. Per the germline V gene, CDR1 is DFQATT and CDR2 is SNEGSKA (reference sequence). This CDR3 has 12 amino acids. The ends lost 4 bases at V and 5 bases at J; junction bases unmatched: 0. General study points: Getting older went along with TCR beta diversity per million T cells dropping roughly linearly. Long-lived donors had more naive CD4+ cells and higher diversity than aged donors. Conclusively comparing naive with antigen-experienced cells was impossible with unsorted PBMCs.

The receptor was isolated from a woman between 55 and 75 years old in good health. This chain joins TRBV20-1 and TRBJ2-1, with TRBD2 identical over 9 bases. The sample taken for sequencing was blood. The CDR3 DNA reads TGCAGTGCTAAGCGGGAGGACAATGAGCAGTTCTTC. This translates into CSAKREDNEQFF.